In this sample, the clone carrying this TCR beta chain turned up a few times. Its specificity is not known. Noted treatment: oral pan-JAK inhibitor, 5-10 mg twice daily. This CDR3 has 14 residues. V was cut by 0 bases and J by 3 bases, with 7 bases left in between. The germline V gene encodes CDR1 SGDLS and CDR2 YYNGEE. These data come from a study of CD8+ T cells in alopecia areata. Study-wide points: Under tofacitinib, numerous expanded lesional clonotypes remained detectable in scalp and blood.

The authors extracted RNA and reverse transcribed it into cDNA as the sequencing template. Clones were read by immunoSEQ multiplex PCR, and TCRdb kept only the in-frame ones, dropping some. The data hold approximately 180,000 clones, with under 80% observed a single time. The clonotype comes from a human donor with alopecia areata. The chain couples TRBV9 to TRBJ1-5, with D unclear. The material sequenced was CD4+ T cells sorted from blood, taken at week 49, from a patient treated with tofacitinib. CDR3 nucleotide sequence: TGTGCCAGCAGCGTAGGGCCCGTCAATCAGCCCCAGCATTTT. This translates into CASSVGPVNQPQHF. Variable domain in full (rest from reference TRBV9 and TRBJ1-5): DSGVTQTPKHLITATGQRVTLRCSPRSGDLSVYWYQQSLDQGLQFLIQYYNGEERAKGNILERFSAQQFPDLHSELNLSSLELGDSALYFCASSVGPVNQPQHFGDGTRLSIL.